Each of the 23 T cell receptor beta chains below was sequenced from the same sample in a study of T cell clones after liver transplantation. The data were produced by immunoSEQ multiplex PCR, yet TCRdb's version contains in-frame clones alone and is incomplete. The table lists 25,000 to 35,000 clones, about 94% of them singletons. Sequenced here: CD8+ T cells from blood, sampled 12 months after liver transplant. All receptors come from a human patient who received a liver transplant. The graft donor may have contributed some T cells.

The V call is TRBV6-6, the J call TRBJ2-2; TRBD1 might be the D (6 bases). Between the trimmed V and J ends, which lost 6 bases and 4 bases, there was a span of 12 bases. This CDR3 region has 14 residues. Germline loops: CDR1 MNHNY, CDR2 SVGAGI (reference sequence). As DNA, the CDR3 is TGTGCCAGCAGCCCAGGGGTTGGCACCGGGGAGCTGTTTTTT. This translates into CASSPGVGTGELFF.

The CDR3 DNA follows: TGTGCCAGCAGGGGGCAGGTGGGTTCCTACAATGAGCAGTTCTTC. Encoded protein: CASRGQVGSYNEQFF. J is TRBJ2-1 and V is TRBV27; D might be TRBD1 (5 bases). V lost 6 bases to trimming and J lost 1 base, with 13 bases between them. The CDR3 covers 15 residues. From germline, CDR1 is MNHEY and CDR2 SMNVEV (reference sequence).

The rearrangement joins TRBV7-9 to TRBJ2-5; weak D call: TRBD1 (5 bases). The better agreement between TRBJ2-7 and the DNA end casts doubt on the J call. The CDR3 covers 17 residues. Germline V gene sequence: CDR1 SEHNR, CDR2 FQNEAQ (reference sequence). This CDR3 is CASSFPHEQGITYEQYF. The DNA of the CDR3 is TGTGCCAGCAGCTTCCCCCATGAGCAGGGAATTACCTACGAGCAGTACTTC.

The rearrangement uses TRBV28 and TRBJ1-1; D remains ambiguous. The germline CDR1 and CDR2 sequences are MDHEN and SYDVKM. The CDR3 runs to 10 residues. Between the trimmed V and J ends, which lost 4 bases and 5 bases, there was a span of 2 bases. The chain's CDR3 is CASSYTEAFF. The CDR3 coding sequence is TGTGCCAGCAGTTATACTGAAGCTTTCTTT.

The chain couples TRBV28 to TRBJ2-7, with unresolved D. CDR1 and CDR2 from the germline V gene are MDHEN and SYDVKM. The CDR3 runs 15 residues. Trimming cost V 5 bases and J 3 bases, with 17 bases left between them. The CDR3 coding sequence is TGTGCCAGCAGTGCCCCCAGTAGGTTGGGCTACGAGCAGTACTTC. Translated: CASSAPSRLGYEQYF.

This chain connects TRBV29-1 to TRBJ2-7; 9 nucleotides align to TRBD2. Germline V gene lookup returns CDR1 SQVTM and CDR2 ANQGSEA. The trim removed 7 bases at V and 2 bases at J, leaving 6 bases unmatched. CDR3 size: 13 residues. CDR3 DNA sequence: TGCAGCGCTACTTTAGCGGGAGCCTACGAGCAGTACTTC. Amino acid sequence: CSATLAGAYEQYF.

This sequence joins TRBV1 and TRBJ2-3; the table's D call of TRBD2 was not tested on the DNA. TRBV1 is classified as a pseudogene. This CDR3 comprises 17 residues. CDR3 region: CTSSRLLAGPSTDTQYF. DNA for the CDR3: TGCACCAGCAGCCGACTACTAGCGGGACCCAGCACAGATACGCAGTATTTT.

The chain joins TRBV10-2 to TRBJ1-1; D may be TRBD1 (6 bases). Per the germline V gene, CDR1 is WSHSY and CDR2 is SAAADI. CDR3 length: 14 residues. Deletions cut 4 bases from V and 4 bases from J, with 13 bases between. The chain's CDR3 is CASSGDIRGTEAFF. In nucleotides, the CDR3 is TGCGCCAGCAGTGGGGATATCAGGGGCACTGAAGCTTTCTTT.

V is TRBV7-6 and J is TRBJ2-1; 13 nucleotides align to TRBD2. Trimming at V came to 2 bases and at J to 0 bases, leaving 4 bases not matched to a gene. The V gene's germline CDR1 is SGHVS and CDR2 FNYEAQ. This CDR3 comprises 18 residues. CDR3 in DNA: TGTGCCAGCAGCTTATGGACTAGCGGGAGCCTCTCCTACAATGAGCAGTTCTTC. Translated: CASSLWTSGSLSYNEQFF.

V usage is TRBV19 and J usage is TRBJ2-7; D possibly corresponds to TRBD1 (6 bases). With 4 bases removed from V and 2 bases from J, the gap between germline ends came to 12 bases. CDR3 size: 14 residues. Per the germline V gene, CDR1 is LNHDA and CDR2 is SQIVND (reference sequence). This CDR3 reads CASSTGDWAYEQYF. DNA of the CDR3: TGTGCCAGTAGTACAGGGGATTGGGCCTACGAGCAGTACTTC.

This clone was detected once. A junction end diverges from the germline sequence, so it may reflect a read error. The chain links TRBV7-7 to TRBJ2-1; possible D gene TRBD2, 7 bases. The CDR3 loop spans 13 amino acids. The V gene's germline CDR1 is SSHAT and CDR2 FNYEAQ (reference sequence). The chain's CDR3 is CASSERGGAEQFF. CDR3 nucleotides: TGTGCTAGCAGCGAAAGGGGGGGAGCTGAGCAGTTCTTC.

The chain employs TRBV5-1 and TRBJ2-7; D is uncertain. The V and J ends lost 4 bases and 0 bases respectively, with 17 bases between them. The germline CDR1 and CDR2 sequences are SGHRS and YFSETQ. This CDR3 has 16 amino acids. The CDR3 is CASSHPSASSSYEQYF. DNA for the CDR3: TGCGCCAGCAGCCACCCCTCAGCGAGTAGCTCCTACGAGCAGTACTTC.

The V call is TRBV5-6, the J call TRBJ2-1, with D perhaps matching TRBD2 (5 bases). Germline assignment: CDR1 SGHDT and CDR2 YYEEEE. This CDR3 region has 12 residues. V was clipped by 4 bases and J by 10 bases, with 12 bases between them. CDR3 coding DNA: TGTGCCAGCAGCGTCAGCGGTCCGGAGCAGTTCTTC. Translating it yields CASSVSGPEQFF. Looking up the rest from reference TRBV5-6 and TRBJ2-1 gives the full variable domain: DAGVTQSPTHLIKTRGQQVTLRCSPKSGHDTVSWYQQALGQGPQFIFQYYEEEERQRGNFPDRFSGHQFPNYSSELNVNALLLGDSALYLCASSVSGPEQFFGPGTRLTVL.

The V gene is TRBV5-6, the J gene TRBJ2-1; 9 bases agree with TRBD2. This CDR3 region has 18 residues. In germline, CDR1 is SGHDT, CDR2 YYEEEE. V trimming: 4 bases; J trimming: 0 bases; junction bases outside the gene matches: 11. The CDR3 is CASSPGLALFGSYNEQFF. The DNA for the CDR3 is TGTGCCAGCAGCCCGGGACTAGCCTTGTTCGGCTCCTACAATGAGCAGTTCTTC.

The chain carries TRBV11-2 and TRBJ2-3; the D is unclear. Germline V gene sequence: CDR1 SGHAT, CDR2 FQNNGV. The CDR3 runs to 12 residues. Trimming removed 1 base from V and 3 bases from J, with 2 bases in between. The CDR3 DNA follows: TGTGCCAGCAGCTTAGGGACAGATACGCAGTATTTT. Its translation is CASSLGTDTQYF.

The CDR3 region has the DNA TGTGCCAGCAGTTTGGGGCGAACCAACTACGAGCAGTACTTC. Protein product: CASSLGRTNYEQYF. This chain connects TRBV27 to TRBJ2-7, with TRBD1 as a possible D gene (5 bases). Germline V gene data show CDR1 as MNHEY and CDR2 as SMNVEV (reference sequence). Trimming removed 3 bases at V and 3 bases at J, with 12 bases between. The CDR3 length is 14 residues.

This clone has only one observation. V is TRBV19 and J is TRBJ2-1; TRBD2 matches 10 bases. Losses at the gene ends were 4 bases for V and 11 bases for J; bases not matched to a gene: 5. Germline CDR1 LNHDA, CDR2 SQIVND (reference sequence). CDR3 length: 13 amino acids. The CDR3 sequence: CASSKLAGSKQFF. CDR3 in DNA: TGTGCCAGTAGTAAACTAGCGGGAAGTAAGCAGTTCTTC.

V is TRBV7-9 and J is TRBJ2-7, with 8 bases identical to TRBD1. CDR1 and CDR2 (germline): SEHNR, FQNEAQ (reference sequence). Unmatched junction bases numbered 4, after V lost 4 bases and J lost 2 bases. The CDR3 runs to 14 residues. The CDR3 loop is CASSSLTGAYEQYF. As DNA, the CDR3 is TGTGCCAGCAGCTCCTTGACAGGGGCCTACGAGCAGTACTTC.

CDR3 residues: CASSLGVAYEQYF. CDR3 DNA: TGCGCCAGCAGCTTGGGGGTCGCCTACGAGCAGTACTTC. The J gene is TRBJ2-7, the V gene TRBV5-1; no clear D. Trimming took 0 bases from V and 2 from J, leaving 6 bases between them. This CDR3 has 13 amino acids. The germline CDR1 and CDR2 sequences are SGHRS and YFSETQ.

This rearrangement joins TRBV5-1 to TRBJ1-6, with D hard to call. V shed 2 bases and J shed 3 bases, with 12 bases lying between them. There are 16 residues in the CDR3. The germline gives CDR1 SGHRS, CDR2 YFSETQ. The CDR3, as DNA: TGCGCCAGCAGCTTAGACCCGACTGTCTATAATTCACCCCTCCACTTT. Its protein product is CASSLDPTVYNSPLHF. The whole variable domain, remainder taken from reference TRBV5-1 and TRBJ1-6, is KAGVTQTPRYLIKTRGQQVTLSCSPISGHRSVSWYQQTPGQGLQFLFEYFSETQRNKGNFPGRFSGRQFSNSRSEMNVSTLELGDSALYLCASSLDPTVYNSPLHFGNGTRLTVT.

This clone was recorded only once. J is TRBJ2-7 and V is TRBV13; D is unresolved. V was shortened by 1 base and J by 5 bases, with 6 bases between the two germline ends. Per germline, CDR1 PRHDT and CDR2 FYEKMQ (reference sequence). This CDR3 has 12 amino acids. The CDR3 here is CASSLDFHEQYF. The CDR3 nucleotides are TGTGCCAGCAGCTTAGACTTCCACGAGCAGTACTTC.

This chain connects TRBV5-4 to TRBJ1-2; D is undetermined. Trimming shortened V by 5 bases and J by 0 bases, and 8 bases separated the two germline ends. The CDR3 covers 13 residues. Germline CDR1 and CDR2: SGHNT and YYREEE (reference sequence). CDR3 sequence reads: CASRNGANYGYTF. The CDR3 DNA is TGTGCCAGCAGAAACGGAGCTAACTATGGCTACACCTTC. The whole variable domain, filled in from reference TRBV5-4 and TRBJ1-2, reads ETGVTQSPTHLIKTRGQQVTLRCSSQSGHNTVSWYQQALGQGPQFIFQYYREEENGRGNFPPRFSGLQFPNYSSELNVNALELDDSALYLCASRNGANYGYTFGSGTRLTVV.

The J gene is TRBJ2-7, the V gene TRBV7-8, with D perhaps matching TRBD1 (6 bases). The CDR3 is 13 amino acids. Germline V gene lookup returns CDR1 SGHVS and CDR2 FQNEAQ. V lost 5 bases and J lost 6, with 14 bases in between. The CDR3 spells CASSGLDRFEQYF. CDR3 DNA: TGTGCCAGCAGCGGGCTCGACAGGTTCGAGCAGTACTTC.